This T cell receptor beta chain stems from a study of CD8 T cells in Susac syndrome. Study outcomes and limitations: As acknowledged by the study, its TCR sequencing and HLA analysis included a relatively small number of individuals.

Sequencing of TCR beta, carried out with a high-throughput approach, was applied to CD8+ and CD4+ T cells from the blood. RNA in amounts of roughly 0.5 to 1 ug was reverse transcribed with random hexamers. The TCR beta CDR3 was amplified by immunoSEQ multiplex PCR across 54 Vbeta, 13 Jbeta. One entry per CDR3 protein results from TCRdb running MiXCR on the immunoSEQ multiplex PCR reads. In the table there are some 220,000 distinct CDR3 sequences, 95% of which are singletons. This clonotype was detected once. Its target is unknown. The sequence was collected from a human donor with multiple sclerosis. The sequenced sample consisted of CD4+ T cells from PBMCs.

CDR3 amino acids: CASSPINTYEQYF. In DNA form, the CDR3 reads TGTGCCAGCAGCCCTATCAATACCTACGAGCAGTACTTC. The V and J genes are TRBV12-3 or TRBV12-4 and TRBJ2-7, with D uncertain. V shed 6 bases and J shed 2 bases, with 11 bases lying between them. The CDR3 spans 13 residues.